These 21 T cell receptor beta chains share one sample of origin, sequenced in a study of OX40 agonist ivuxolimab in advanced cancers. Some clones are missing from TCRdb's copy, which holds only in-frame ones; the method was immunoSEQ multiplex PCR. The data show tens of thousands of clones, about 82% seen once. The sample here was CD4+ or CD8+ T cells sorted from blood, taken in a trial of the OX40 agonist ivuxolimab. The receptors stem from an adult with an advanced solid tumor such as melanoma, head and neck, liver or kidney cancer.

J is TRBJ2-3 and V is TRBV15; D possibly matches TRBD1 or TRBD2 (5 bases each). Germline assignment: CDR1 LNHNV and CDR2 YYDKDF (reference sequence). CDR3 size: 16 residues. Trimming took off 3 bases at V and 7 bases at J, with 20 bases between the two ends. The CDR3 loop is CATSSTGGHLPNTQYF. The CDR3 DNA reads TGTGCCACCAGCAGTACTGGAGGACACCTCCCGAATACGCAGTATTTT.

The chain carries TRBV5-1 and TRBJ1-4, with TRBD1 matching over 8 bases. This CDR3 contains 14 residues. In germline, CDR1 is SGHRS, CDR2 YFSETQ. Unmatched junction bases numbered 7, after V lost 4 bases and J lost 8 bases. CDR3 loop: CASSLRGLEEKLFF. As DNA, the CDR3 is TGCGCCAGCAGCCTCAGGGGGCTGGAGGAAAAACTGTTTTTT.

The chain combines TRBV10-3 with TRBJ1-4; D is possibly TRBD1 (6 bases). The CDR3 spans 15 residues. The V and J ends lost 4 bases and 10 bases respectively, with 19 bases between them. Germline V gives CDR1 ENHRY, CDR2 SYGVKD. CDR3 DNA: TGTGCCATCAGTGGTGACGAAACAGGGCGTGGAAAACTGTTTTTT. The encoded protein is CAISGDETGRGKLFF.

The chain couples TRBV5-6 to TRBJ1-2; 8 bases line up with TRBD1. Looked up from germline, CDR1 is SGHDT and CDR2 is YYEEEE. The CDR3 totals 15 residues. The V segment lost 1 base and the J segment 7 bases; nucleotides outside the gene matches: 9. Written as DNA, the CDR3 is TGTGCCAGCAGCTTGAAGGCCAGGGGGCTCGGTGGCTACACCTTC. The encoded protein is CASSLKARGLGGYTF.

This chain connects TRBV10-3 to TRBJ1-5, with a tentative D call TRBD1 (5 bases). The CDR3 has 15 residues. The germline gives CDR1 ENHRY, CDR2 SYGVKD. Trimming left V 3 bases short and J 3 bases short, with 12 bases between. For the CDR3, the DNA is TGTGCCATCAGTGACCGGGGGGGTGACAATCAGCCCCAGCATTTT. It encodes CAISDRGGDNQPQHF.

This chain joins TRBV4-1 and TRBJ2-1; no clear D gene. Looked up from germline, CDR1 is MGHRA and CDR2 is YSYEKL. The V gene lost 7 bases and the J gene lost 3 bases, with 13 bases spanning the gap. This CDR3 contains 14 residues. CDR3 region: CASNLVSDYNEQFF. CDR3 bases: TGCGCCAGCAACCTGGTGTCGGACTACAATGAGCAGTTCTTC.

In this sample, this clone turned up once. This chain connects TRBV7-3 to TRBJ1-5, with D perhaps TRBD1 (5 bases). CDR1 is SGHTA, CDR2 FQGTGA, per germline. Deletions cut 8 bases from V and 4 bases from J, with 12 bases between. The CDR3 spans 13 residues. CDR3 in DNA: TGTGCCAGCGCGGAACAGGCAAATCAGCCCCAGCATTTT. Translating it yields CASAEQANQPQHF. Looking up the rest from reference TRBV7-3 and TRBJ1-5 gives the full variable domain: GAGVSQTPSNKVTEKGKYVELRCDPISGHTALYWYRQSLGQGPEFLIYFQGTGAADDSGLPNDRFFAVRPEGSVSTLKIQRTERGDSAVYLCASAEQANQPQHFGDGTRLSIL.

This chain connects TRBV5-8 to TRBJ1-2, with D tentatively TRBD1 (5 bases). The V and J ends lost 6 bases and 4 bases respectively, with 19 bases between them. CDR3 length equals 15 residues. The germline gives CDR1 SGHTS, CDR2 YDEGEE. This CDR3 is CASTLQGHSGYGYTF. CDR3 in DNA: TGTGCCAGCACCCTCCAAGGACACTCGGGCTATGGCTACACCTTC.

This sequence joins TRBV6-5 and TRBJ1-1; TRBD1 is a possible D gene (5 bases). V was pared by 2 bases and J by 5 bases, with 15 bases between. This CDR3 region has 15 residues. The germline gives CDR1 MNHEY, CDR2 SVGAGI. CDR3 in amino acids: CASSYGAGGETEAFF. The DNA for the CDR3 is TGTGCCAGCAGTTACGGGGCCGGGGGTGAAACTGAAGCTTTCTTT.

Only a few counts were recorded for this clone. V is TRBV27 and J is TRBJ2-7; 8 bases map to TRBD2. V lost 2 bases and J lost 7; bases outside the gene matches: 10. Germline-derived CDR1 and CDR2 are MNHEY and SMNVEV (reference sequence). CDR3 length equals 15 residues. DNA of the CDR3: TGTGCCAGCAGTTTAGGGACTAGGACCTTCGGGGAGCAGTACTTC. Protein sequence: CASSLGTRTFGEQYF.

The genes are TRBV7-3 and TRBJ2-1; 7 positions match TRBD2. This CDR3 has 13 residues. Germline values: CDR1 SGHTA, CDR2 FQGTGA. The ends lost 0 bases at V and 7 bases at J; junction bases unmatched: 0. The chain's CDR3 is CASSLTAGNEQFF. In DNA form, the CDR3 reads TGTGCCAGCAGCTTAACAGCGGGGAATGAGCAGTTCTTC.

This chain joins TRBV6-1 and TRBJ2-3; D remains ambiguous. Per the germline V gene, CDR1 is MNHNS and CDR2 is SASEGT. Trimming removed 4 bases at V and 2 bases at J, with 4 bases between. The CDR3 runs 12 residues. This CDR3 reads CASSATTDTQYF. DNA of the CDR3: TGTGCCAGCAGTGCGACCACAGATACGCAGTATTTT.

The V gene is TRBV30, the J gene TRBJ1-2, with TRBD1 matching over 9 bases. The J segment lost 4 bases and the V segment lost 3 bases, leaving 3 bases of the junction unmatched. Germline assignment: CDR1 GTSNPN and CDR2 SVGIG (reference sequence). This CDR3 has 13 residues. The CDR3 protein is CAWRRQGGYGYTF. The CDR3 coding sequence is TGTGCCTGGAGGAGACAGGGGGGCTATGGCTACACCTTC.

The CDR3 DNA reads TGTGCCAGCAGTCGGACAAGTCGCACAGATACGCAGTATTTT. As protein: CASSRTSRTDTQYF. V usage is TRBV6-5 and J usage is TRBJ2-3, with D tentatively TRBD1 (5 bases). V was trimmed by 5 bases and J by 1 base, leaving 10 bases between them. There are 14 residues in the CDR3. Germline values: CDR1 MNHEY, CDR2 SVGAGI.

This sequence joins TRBV6-1 and TRBJ1-3, with D tentatively TRBD1 (5 bases). This CDR3 has 13 residues. V gave up 9 bases and J gave up 3 bases, with 12 bases separating them. Germline V gives CDR1 MNHNS, CDR2 SASEGT. This CDR3 reads CASRDGGGNTIYF. The CDR3 bases are TGTGCCAGTAGGGACGGAGGTGGAAACACCATATATTTT.

The chain carries TRBV7-9 and TRBJ2-5; weak D call: TRBD2 (6 bases). This CDR3 contains 16 residues. Germline loops: CDR1 SEHNR, CDR2 FQNEAQ (reference sequence). Trimming cost V 2 bases and J 4 bases, with 17 bases left between them. The CDR3 reads CASSLFGELGGETQYF. DNA of the CDR3: TGTGCCAGCAGCTTATTCGGCGAATTGGGAGGAGAGACCCAGTACTTC.

This clone was counted a few times. The chain has TRBV5-1 and TRBJ1-1; the D is unclear. This CDR3 spans 14 amino acids. Between the trimmed V and J ends, which lost 0 bases and 4 bases, there was a span of 10 bases. Germline V gives CDR1 SGHRS, CDR2 YFSETQ. The CDR3 spells CASSLDRPGTEAFF. Written as DNA, the CDR3 is TGCGCCAGCAGCTTGGATCGTCCTGGCACTGAAGCTTTCTTT.

The chain has TRBV7-3 and TRBJ1-1, with unresolved D. V gave up 1 base and J gave up 4 bases, with 7 bases separating them. CDR3 length: 13 amino acids. In germline, CDR1 is SGHTA, CDR2 FQGTGA. The CDR3 DNA follows: TGTGCCAGCAGCTTAAGCAGGACCACTGAAGCTTTCTTT. Encoded protein: CASSLSRTTEAFF.

This clone occurred a few times. This chain joins TRBV19 and TRBJ1-2; D unresolved. V was shortened by 3 bases and J by 5 bases, with 7 bases between the two germline ends. Germline CDR1 and CDR2: LNHDA and SQIVND (reference sequence). The CDR3 runs 12 residues. The CDR3 DNA follows: TGTGCCAGTAGTATGAGGAGTTATGGCTACACCTTC. It codes for CASSMRSYGYTF.

This chain joins TRBV2 and TRBJ2-7; D is ambiguous. The V gene's germline CDR1 is SNHLY and CDR2 FYNNEI. Deletions cut 1 base from V and 0 bases from J, with 10 bases between. The CDR3 spans 15 residues. CDR3 sequence: CASSEVGRSSYEQYF. Here the CDR3 DNA reads TGTGCCAGCAGTGAAGTGGGCAGGAGCTCCTACGAGCAGTACTTC.

This clone was seen a handful of times. This chain joins TRBV19 and TRBJ1-5; tentatively, D is TRBD1 (6 bases). Trimming cost V 2 bases and J 0 bases, with 11 bases left between them. This CDR3 comprises 16 residues. Germline lookup yields CDR1 LNHDA and CDR2 SQIVND (reference sequence). The DNA for the CDR3 is TGTGCCAGTAGTATACGGGGGCCGGGTAGCAATCAGCCCCAGCATTTT. It translates to CASSIRGPGSNQPQHF. The variable domain in full, with the rest retrieved from reference TRBV19 and TRBJ1-5, is DGGITQSPKYLFRKEGQNVTLSCEQNLNHDAMYWYRQDPGQGLRLIYYSQIVNDFQKGDIAEGYSVSREKKESFPLTVTSAQKNPTAFYLCASSIRGPGSNQPQHFGDGTRLSIL.